This paragraph reports one T cell receptor beta chain. Its specificity is unknown. After removal of 1 base from V and 2 bases from J, the junction contained 5 bases not matched to a gene. Germline values: CDR1 MGHRA, CDR2 YSYEKL. This CDR3 has 16 residues. The sample is drawn from a study of cytomegalovirus exposure and HLA in healthy donors. Study context: Early on, a data release was issued that held roughly 86 million unique TCRs from HLA-typed donors.

Both 60 Vbeta primers and 13 Jbeta primers went into the PCR. TCRdb's copy holds only in-frame clones and misses some; the assay was immunoSEQ multiplex PCR. The profile shows more than 110,000 clones, roughly 77% of them singletons. Study conclusions and caveats: As a later analysis showed, a missense DCLRE1C variant was linked to trimming of TCR beta V- and J-genes. Per published accounts, TCR beta sequences correctly predicted the HLA-A and HLA-B alleles of most subjects.

The TCR originated in a man aged 30 to 39 in good health and CMV-seronegative. V usage is TRBV4-1 and J usage is TRBJ2-7; TRBD2 matches 10 bases. What was sequenced was PBMCs. The CDR3 region is CASSQVGLAETYEQYF. DNA of the CDR3: TGCGCCAGCAGCCAAGTCGGACTAGCGGAGACCTACGAGCAGTACTTC.